The present T cell receptor beta chain was sequenced within a study of PD-1 blockade in classical Hodgkin lymphoma. Time point denoted: cycle 4 day 1 (C4D1), after more than five weeks of nivolumab. Each patient experienced a relapse that followed autologous stem cell transplantation, and brentuximab vedotin exposure varied. Trimming took 6 bases from V and 1 from J; bases not matched to a gene: 8. The CDR3 sequence is 16 residues long. Germline V lookup: CDR1 SNHLY, CDR2 FYNNEI. In regard to this clone: Its target is unknown.

TCRdb's table, derived via immunoSEQ multiplex PCR, lists solely in-frame clones and lacks some. The data show about 41,000 clones, approximately 71% seen once. Overall study results and limits: Unlike CD8+ TCR diversity, which did not rise significantly by C4D1, CD4+ TCR diversity did. The study found complete responders had baseline diversity similar to newly diagnosed patients. Reported baseline diversity: healthy donors highest, relapsed/refractory patients lowest. The authors excluded patients who started nivolumab under 1 year after ASCT.

This TCR was sampled from a human donor with classical Hodgkin lymphoma. This chain links TRBV2 with TRBJ2-2, with 7 nucleotides matching TRBD1. The sample in question was peripheral blood mononuclear cells (PBMCs), obtained before the fourth cycle of nivolumab. In nucleotides, the CDR3 is TGTGCCAGCAGCGAAACAGGGGTCGGGAACACCGGGGAGCTGTTTTTT. Residues: CASSETGVGNTGELFF.